Listed below are T cell receptor beta chains from one sample, sequenced in a study of cytomegalovirus exposure and HLA in healthy donors. Sequencing was performed with immunoSEQ multiplex PCR; in TCRdb, only in-frame clones are kept and a portion is missing. The data show approximately 160,000 clones, roughly three quarters seen once. The sequencing input was PBMCs. The receptors here all came from a man in his late teens or twenties in good health and CMV-seropositive. Both conserved end residues are part of each CDR3. Each record gives: V gene, J gene, D gene, CDR3 protein. The D gene is left open where the match is weak.

V: TRBV9
J: TRBJ1-1
D: .
CDR3: CASSTEGGTTEAFF

V: TRBV6-1
J: TRBJ1-5
D: TRBD1
CDR3: CASSEGDTGGNQPQHF

V: TRBV27
J: TRBJ1-5
D: .
CDR3: CASSWGDNQPQHF

V: TRBV5-4
J: TRBJ1-1
D: TRBD1
CDR3: CASSPQTGRNTEAFF

V: TRBV19
J: TRBJ1-5
D: .
CDR3: CASRPGVRSNQPQHF

V: TRBV28
J: TRBJ1-1
D: TRBD1
CDR3: CASSPQGAAFF

V: TRBV6-1
J: TRBJ2-1
D: TRBD2
CDR3: CASSETSGRVDNEQFF

V: TRBV15
J: TRBJ1-3
D: .
CDR3: CATSRVGSPGDSGNTIYF

V: TRBV6-1
J: TRBJ2-5
D: .
CDR3: CASSYRGGQETQYF

V: TRBV12-5
J: TRBJ1-1
D: .
CDR3: CASGLNLLEAFF